This T cell receptor (beta chain) was captured in a study of neoadjuvant anti-PD-1 for oral cavity cancer. Sequenced by immunoSEQ multiplex PCR; TCRdb stores in-frame clones only, minus some. Of around 81,000 clones listed, roughly four fifths are singletons. The CDR3 sequence is 18 residues long. CDR1 is SGHKS, CDR2 YYEKEE, per germline (reference sequence). The ends lost 4 bases at V and 3 bases at J; junction bases unmatched: 14. The sample in question was PBMCs, obtained before nivolumab (anti-PD-1) treatment. V usage is TRBV5-5 and J usage is TRBJ1-5; TRBD1 agrees at 9 bases. This TCR derives from a person aged 40-85 years with oral cavity squamous cell carcinoma. The CDR3 here is CASSPGQGITVTNQPQHF. CDR3 DNA: TGTGCCAGCAGCCCGGGACAGGGAATAACGGTTACCAATCAGCCCCAGCATTTT.